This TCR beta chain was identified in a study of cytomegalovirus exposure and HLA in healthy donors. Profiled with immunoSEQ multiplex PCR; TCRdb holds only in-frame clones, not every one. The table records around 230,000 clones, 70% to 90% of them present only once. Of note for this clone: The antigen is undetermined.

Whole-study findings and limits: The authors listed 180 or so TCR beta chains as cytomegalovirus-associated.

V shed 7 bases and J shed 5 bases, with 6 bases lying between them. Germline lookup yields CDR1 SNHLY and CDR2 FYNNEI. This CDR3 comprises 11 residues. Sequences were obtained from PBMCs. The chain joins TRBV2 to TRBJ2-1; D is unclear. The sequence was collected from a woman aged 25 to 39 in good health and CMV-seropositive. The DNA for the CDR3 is TGTGCCAGCACGTACAACAATGAGCAGTTCTTC. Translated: CASTYNNEQFF.